This T cell receptor beta chain was sequenced during a study of OX40 agonist ivuxolimab in advanced cancers. The data were produced by immunoSEQ multiplex PCR, yet TCRdb's version contains in-frame clones alone and is incomplete. The sample lists about 81,000 clones; approximately 85% were seen once. Overall study findings and caveats: Clonal expansion was among the lowest in partial responders at 0.1-3.0 mg/kg, especially CD8+.

Points on this clone: What it recognizes is unknown.

Trimming pared 2 bases from V and 0 bases from J, leaving 8 bases between. The CDR3 runs 15 residues. In germline, CDR1 is SGHRS, CDR2 YFSETQ. The chain combines TRBV5-1 with TRBJ1-4; a weak D match, TRBD1 (5 bases). The sequencing here drew on CD4+ or CD8+ T cells sorted from blood, taken in a trial of the OX40 agonist ivuxolimab. The source is an adult with an advanced solid tumor such as melanoma, head and neck, liver or kidney cancer. CDR3 in DNA: TGCGCCAGCAGCTTCGACAGAACAACTAATGAAAAACTGTTTTTT. It is translated as CASSFDRTTNEKLFF.